The TCR beta chain described here comes from a study of T cell repertoires in aging, cancer and after chemotherapy. Study at large: Six age groups, ranging from 30 or younger to 70 or older, included the donors. Study findings and constraints: Healthy donors lost TCR diversity with age mainly through richness, cancer patients through richness and evenness. Untreated cancer patients had significantly lower blood TCR diversity than age-matched healthy donors. Median generation probability rose over the chemotherapy interval in each cancer cohort, suggesting rebound thymic output.

A mixed TRB-A/B primer pool amplified rearranged TRB by multiplex touch-down PCR. TCRdb passed the multiplex PCR reads through MiXCR, listing each CDR3 protein once. The sample includes 7,000 to 10,000 distinct CDR3 sequences, 35% to 50% of them seen just once. This CDR3 spans 14 amino acids. CDR1 is SQVTM and CDR2 is ANQGSEA in the germline V gene. Trimming took 0 bases from V and 1 from J; bases not matched to a gene: 1. Comment on this clonotype: Its matching antigen is unknown. A much larger clonotype is one base distant, so this may be a read error.

TCR beta rearrangements were amplified from peripheral blood genomic DNA. This sequence originates from a human donor with a solid tumor. The sequencing input was blood. The chain joins TRBV29-1 to TRBJ2-3; 7 bases align to TRBD2. The CDR3 is CSVEESGGTDTQYF. The DNA of the CDR3 is TGCAGCGTTGAAGAAAGCGGGGGCACAGATACGCAGTATTTT.